This is a list of T cell receptor beta chains from one sample in a study of cytomegalovirus exposure and HLA in healthy donors. Libraries were prepared by immunoSEQ multiplex PCR; TCRdb keeps only in-frame clonotypes and omits some of them. The sample records about 130,000 clones, 74% being singletons. Sequencing used PBMCs. Every receptor here comes from a middle-aged man in good health and CMV-seropositive. The CDR3 runs from the conserved cysteine through the conserved F or W. D genes are given only for firm matches. Some rows mark clone size as missing; the rest say once, few, many or name a class of expanded clone.

J gene: TRBJ1-1
clone size: few
V gene: TRBV5-1
D gene: TRBD1
CDR3 length: 15
CDR3 protein: CASSPDRGTNTEAFF
CDR3 DNA: TGCGCCAGCAGCCCCGACAGGGGGACGAACACTGAAGCTTTCTTT

J gene: TRBJ2-7
clone size: .
V gene: TRBV11-1
D gene: .
CDR3 length: 16
CDR3 protein: CASSPKEATRRREQYF
CDR3 DNA: TGTGCCAGCAGCCCCAAAGAGGCGACCCGAAGGCGCGAGCAGTACTTC

J gene: TRBJ1-1
clone size: few
V gene: TRBV6-1
D gene: TRBD1
CDR3 length: 12
CDR3 protein: CASSTGGTEAFF
CDR3 DNA: TGTGCCAGCTCGACAGGGGGCACTGAAGCTTTCTTT

J gene: TRBJ1-1
clone size: .
V gene: TRBV11-2
D gene: .
CDR3 length: 13
CDR3 protein: CASSFREDREAFF
CDR3 DNA: TGTGCCAGCAGCTTCAGGGAAGATCGTGAAGCTTTCTTT

J gene: TRBJ2-3
clone size: .
V gene: TRBV5-1
D gene: TRBD2
CDR3 length: 18
CDR3 protein: CASSRLAGNRVFGDTQYF
CDR3 DNA: TGCGCCAGCAGCCGACTAGCGGGAAATCGAGTCTTCGGAGATACGCAGTATTTT

J gene: TRBJ2-5
clone size: .
V gene: TRBV7-3
D gene: TRBD1
CDR3 length: 14
CDR3 protein: CASSSTGGKETQYF
CDR3 DNA: TGTGCCAGCAGCTCCACAGGGGGCAAAGAGACCCAGTACTTC

J gene: TRBJ1-1
clone size: .
V gene: TRBV27
D gene: TRBD1
CDR3 length: 15
CDR3 protein: CASSGQGQANTEAFF
CDR3 DNA: TGTGCCAGCAGCGGCCAGGGACAGGCGAACACTGAAGCTTTCTTT

J gene: TRBJ1-5
clone size: once
V gene: TRBV29-1
D gene: .
CDR3 length: 13
CDR3 protein: CSARHGANGAQHF
CDR3 DNA: TGCAGCGCTCGACATGGGGCCAATGGGGCCCAGCATTTT

J gene: TRBJ2-4
clone size: few
V gene: TRBV7-8
D gene: .
CDR3 length: 15
CDR3 protein: CASSVGAGLKNIQYF
CDR3 DNA: TGTGCCAGCAGCGTGGGTGCTGGACTAAAAAACATTCAGTACTTC

J gene: TRBJ2-1
clone size: .
V gene: TRBV11-2
D gene: .
CDR3 length: 12
CDR3 protein: CASGLFGNEQFF
CDR3 DNA: TGTGCCAGCGGTCTGTTCGGCAATGAGCAGTTCTTC

J gene: TRBJ2-7
clone size: .
V gene: TRBV6-6
D gene: .
CDR3 length: 13
CDR3 protein: CASSPPGASEQYF
CDR3 DNA: TGTGCCAGCAGCCCCCCTGGGGCTAGCGAGCAGTACTTC

J gene: TRBJ2-7
clone size: .
V gene: TRBV11-2
D gene: TRBD1
CDR3 length: 15
CDR3 protein: CASSPRDRRPYEQYF
CDR3 DNA: TGTGCCAGCAGCCCCCGGGACAGGCGCCCCTACGAGCAGTACTTC

J gene: TRBJ2-7
clone size: once
V gene: TRBV29-1
D gene: TRBD2
CDR3 length: 14
CDR3 protein: CSVDGLAGEDEQYF
CDR3 DNA: TGCAGCGTTGACGGACTAGCGGGAGAAGACGAGCAGTACTTC

J gene: TRBJ1-2
clone size: .
V gene: TRBV5-4
D gene: .
CDR3 length: 13
CDR3 protein: CASSLSGTYGYTF
CDR3 DNA: TGTGCCAGCAGCTTGAGCGGGACCTATGGCTACACCTTC

J gene: TRBJ1-6
clone size: .
V gene: TRBV28
D gene: TRBD1
CDR3 length: 16
CDR3 protein: CASIQGGQGYNSPLHF
CDR3 DNA: TGTGCCAGCATCCAAGGGGGACAGGGGTATAATTCACCCCTCCACTTT

J gene: TRBJ2-7
clone size: .
V gene: TRBV5-6
D gene: .
CDR3 length: 14
CDR3 protein: CASSLGGDTYEQYF
CDR3 DNA: TGTGCCAGCAGCTTAGGGGGGGACACCTACGAGCAGTACTTC

J gene: TRBJ2-7
clone size: .
V gene: TRBV11-3
D gene: TRBD1
CDR3 length: 13
CDR3 protein: CASSPGQGREQYF
CDR3 DNA: TGTGCCAGCAGCCCCGGACAGGGTCGCGAGCAGTACTTC

J gene: TRBJ1-2
clone size: few
V gene: TRBV25-1
D gene: .
CDR3 length: 13
CDR3 protein: CASSPGASHGYTF
CDR3 DNA: TGTGCCAGCTCCCCAGGGGCATCCCATGGCTACACCTTC

J gene: TRBJ2-5
clone size: .
V gene: TRBV5-5
D gene: TRBD2
CDR3 length: 15
CDR3 protein: CASSLLAGGQETQYF
CDR3 DNA: TGTGCCAGCAGCTTACTAGCGGGAGGACAAGAGACCCAGTACTTC

J gene: TRBJ2-3
clone size: .
V gene: TRBV21-1
D gene: .
CDR3 length: 16
CDR3 protein: CASSPRTGQNTDTQYF
CDR3 DNA: TGTGCCAGCAGCCCCCGGACAGGCCAGAACACAGATACGCAGTATTTT

J gene: TRBJ2-3
clone size: once
V gene: TRBV2
D gene: .
CDR3 length: 15
CDR3 protein: CASSGSQTSTDTQYF
CDR3 DNA: TGTGCCAGCAGTGGCAGCCAGACTAGCACAGATACGCAGTATTTT

J gene: TRBJ1-4
clone size: .
V gene: TRBV5-5
D gene: TRBD1
CDR3 length: 13
CDR3 protein: CASSPTGVEKLFF
CDR3 DNA: TGTGCCAGCAGCCCGACAGGGGTAGAAAAACTGTTTTTT

J gene: TRBJ2-3
clone size: .
V gene: TRBV7-3
D gene: TRBD2
CDR3 length: 14
CDR3 protein: CASSSTSGTDTQYF
CDR3 DNA: TGTGCCAGCAGCTCGACTAGCGGCACAGATACGCAGTATTTT

J gene: TRBJ1-6
clone size: .
V gene: TRBV27
D gene: TRBD1
CDR3 length: 15
CDR3 protein: CASSPPRDRNSPLHF
CDR3 DNA: TGTGCCAGCAGTCCCCCCCGGGACAGAAATTCACCCCTCCACTTT

J gene: TRBJ2-2
clone size: once
V gene: TRBV29-1
D gene: TRBD1
CDR3 length: 13
CDR3 protein: CTAVQGATGELFF
CDR3 DNA: TGCACGGCCGTACAGGGGGCCACCGGGGAGCTGTTTTTT

J gene: TRBJ1-4
clone size: .
V gene: TRBV4-3
D gene: TRBD1
CDR3 length: 19
CDR3 protein: CASSLNIGQGLTTNEKLFF
CDR3 DNA: TGCGCCAGCAGCCTCAATATTGGACAGGGCCTCACAACTAATGAAAAACTGTTTTTT

J gene: TRBJ2-1
clone size: few
V gene: TRBV5-4
D gene: .
CDR3 length: 16
CDR3 protein: CASSPVGTRSYNEQFF
CDR3 DNA: TGTGCCAGCAGCCCCGTGGGGACTCGCTCCTACAATGAGCAGTTCTTC

J gene: TRBJ2-6
clone size: .
V gene: TRBV2
D gene: .
CDR3 length: 12
CDR3 protein: CASYSGANVLTF
CDR3 DNA: TGTGCCAGCTACTCTGGGGCCAACGTCCTGACTTTC

J gene: TRBJ1-1
clone size: once
V gene: TRBV7-6
D gene: TRBD1
CDR3 length: 13
CDR3 protein: CASSPTGGGEAFF
CDR3 DNA: TGTGCCAGCAGCCCTACAGGGGGCGGTGAAGCTTTCTTT

J gene: TRBJ1-2
clone size: .
V gene: TRBV11-2
D gene: TRBD1
CDR3 length: 15
CDR3 protein: CASSLGQGTNYGYTF
CDR3 DNA: TGTGCCAGCAGCCTCGGACAGGGGACTAACTATGGCTACACCTTC

J gene: TRBJ1-5
clone size: .
V gene: TRBV5-4
D gene: .
CDR3 length: 15
CDR3 protein: CASSRGTESNQPQHF
CDR3 DNA: TGTGCCAGCAGCCGCGGGACGGAAAGCAATCAGCCCCAGCATTTT

J gene: TRBJ2-3
clone size: .
V gene: TRBV5-1
D gene: TRBD1
CDR3 length: 16
CDR3 protein: CASSLTRGPSTDTQYF
CDR3 DNA: TGCGCCAGCAGTTTAACCAGGGGGCCTAGCACAGATACGCAGTATTTT

J gene: TRBJ2-7
clone size: .
V gene: TRBV7-8
D gene: .
CDR3 length: 13
CDR3 protein: CASSPTDNYEQYF
CDR3 DNA: TGTGCCAGCAGCCCGACAGATAACTACGAGCAGTACTTC

J gene: TRBJ2-1
clone size: .
V gene: TRBV19
D gene: TRBD2
CDR3 length: 17
CDR3 protein: CASRGGLAGVSYNEQFF
CDR3 DNA: TGTGCCAGTAGAGGAGGACTAGCGGGAGTTTCCTACAATGAGCAGTTCTTC

J gene: TRBJ1-1
clone size: .
V gene: TRBV19
D gene: .
CDR3 length: 14
CDR3 protein: CASSGGGRGTEAFF
CDR3 DNA: TGTGCCAGTAGTGGGGGGGGACGGGGCACTGAAGCTTTCTTT

J gene: TRBJ1-3
clone size: .
V gene: TRBV27
D gene: .
CDR3 length: 15
CDR3 protein: CASRGAGGGGNTIYF
CDR3 DNA: TGTGCCAGCAGAGGGGCCGGGGGGGGTGGAAACACCATATATTTT

J gene: TRBJ1-4
clone size: .
V gene: TRBV2
D gene: TRBD1
CDR3 length: 15
CDR3 protein: CASRDRDRENEKLFF
CDR3 DNA: TGTGCCAGCAGGGATCGGGACAGAGAAAATGAAAAACTGTTTTTT

J gene: TRBJ2-1
clone size: .
V gene: TRBV29-1
D gene: .
CDR3 length: 12
CDR3 protein: CSVEEVADEQFF
CDR3 DNA: TGCAGCGTTGAAGAGGTAGCAGATGAGCAGTTCTTC

J gene: TRBJ2-5
clone size: .
V gene: TRBV7-2
D gene: .
CDR3 length: 14
CDR3 protein: CASSLERGQETQYF
CDR3 DNA: TGTGCCAGCAGCTTAGAAAGGGGTCAAGAGACCCAGTACTTC

J gene: TRBJ2-1
clone size: .
V gene: TRBV6-1
D gene: TRBD1
CDR3 length: 14
CDR3 protein: CAILRGPPSREQFF
CDR3 DNA: TGTGCCATCCTCAGGGGGCCGCCCTCGAGGGAGCAGTTCTTC

J gene: TRBJ1-2
clone size: .
V gene: TRBV27
D gene: .
CDR3 length: 14
CDR3 protein: CASRDLSTGYGYTF
CDR3 DNA: TGTGCCAGCAGAGACCTATCTACAGGCTATGGCTACACCTTC

J gene: TRBJ2-7
clone size: few
V gene: TRBV6-5
D gene: TRBD1
CDR3 length: 15
CDR3 protein: CASSYSTGGSYEQYF
CDR3 DNA: TGTGCCAGCAGTTACTCGACAGGGGGCTCCTACGAGCAGTACTTC

J gene: TRBJ2-1
clone size: few
V gene: TRBV27
D gene: TRBD2
CDR3 length: 15
CDR3 protein: CASRLSGAAYNEQFF
CDR3 DNA: TGTGCCAGCAGACTTAGCGGGGCTGCATACAATGAGCAGTTCTTC

J gene: TRBJ2-7
clone size: .
V gene: TRBV5-6
D gene: .
CDR3 length: 13
CDR3 protein: CASSLKSGYEQYF
CDR3 DNA: TGTGCCAGCAGCTTAAAGTCAGGCTACGAGCAGTACTTC

J gene: TRBJ2-7
clone size: .
V gene: TRBV7-8
D gene: .
CDR3 length: 16
CDR3 protein: CASSLDGGASTYEQYF
CDR3 DNA: TGTGCCAGCAGCTTAGATGGGGGGGCGTCGACCTACGAGCAGTACTTC

J gene: TRBJ2-7
clone size: .
V gene: TRBV18
D gene: TRBD2
CDR3 length: 16
CDR3 protein: CASSPGASGASFEQYF
CDR3 DNA: TGTGCCAGCTCACCGGGTGCTAGCGGGGCCTCCTTTGAGCAGTACTTC

J gene: TRBJ1-6
clone size: .
V gene: TRBV10-3
D gene: .
CDR3 length: 22
CDR3 protein: CAISVIREVISPMSSYNSPLHF
CDR3 DNA: TGTGCCATCAGTGTGATTCGGGAGGTTATTAGCCCTATGAGCTCCTATAATTCACCCCTCCACTTT

J gene: TRBJ2-2
clone size: .
V gene: TRBV6-1
D gene: .
CDR3 length: 15
CDR3 protein: CASSELGSNTGELFF
CDR3 DNA: TGTGCCAGCAGTGAATTGGGCAGTAACACCGGGGAGCTGTTTTTT

J gene: TRBJ2-6
clone size: .
V gene: TRBV5-6
D gene: TRBD1
CDR3 length: 16
CDR3 protein: CGSDRGVLSGANVLTF
CDR3 DNA: TGTGGGAGCGACAGGGGGGTCCTCTCTGGGGCCAACGTCCTGACTTTC

J gene: TRBJ2-3
clone size: few
V gene: TRBV6-1
D gene: .
CDR3 length: 15
CDR3 protein: CATSGGPMPPDTQYF
CDR3 DNA: TGTGCCACCAGTGGGGGGCCAATGCCGCCAGATACGCAGTATTTT

J gene: TRBJ2-1
clone size: .
V gene: TRBV28
D gene: .
CDR3 length: 16
CDR3 protein: CASRSLAALGYNEQFF
CDR3 DNA: TGTGCCAGCAGGTCATTAGCGGCACTAGGTTACAATGAGCAGTTCTTC

J gene: TRBJ2-5
clone size: .
V gene: TRBV19
D gene: TRBD1
CDR3 length: 16
CDR3 protein: CASSPRVRTGKETQYF
CDR3 DNA: TGTGCCAGTAGTCCTAGGGTTAGGACAGGGAAAGAGACCCAGTACTTC

J gene: TRBJ2-1
clone size: .
V gene: TRBV2
D gene: TRBD2
CDR3 length: 16
CDR3 protein: CASSRDGGGSYNEQFF
CDR3 DNA: TGTGCCAGCAGCCGAGACGGCGGGGGCTCCTACAATGAGCAGTTCTTC

J gene: TRBJ1-1
clone size: .
V gene: TRBV25-1
D gene: .
CDR3 length: 14
CDR3 protein: CASSLSLRNTEAFF
CDR3 DNA: TGTGCCAGCAGTCTCTCACTGAGAAACACTGAAGCTTTCTTT

J gene: TRBJ2-5
clone size: .
V gene: TRBV7-7
D gene: TRBD1
CDR3 length: 13
CDR3 protein: CASTPNRGETQYF
CDR3 DNA: TGTGCCAGCACCCCGAACAGGGGGGAGACCCAGTACTTC